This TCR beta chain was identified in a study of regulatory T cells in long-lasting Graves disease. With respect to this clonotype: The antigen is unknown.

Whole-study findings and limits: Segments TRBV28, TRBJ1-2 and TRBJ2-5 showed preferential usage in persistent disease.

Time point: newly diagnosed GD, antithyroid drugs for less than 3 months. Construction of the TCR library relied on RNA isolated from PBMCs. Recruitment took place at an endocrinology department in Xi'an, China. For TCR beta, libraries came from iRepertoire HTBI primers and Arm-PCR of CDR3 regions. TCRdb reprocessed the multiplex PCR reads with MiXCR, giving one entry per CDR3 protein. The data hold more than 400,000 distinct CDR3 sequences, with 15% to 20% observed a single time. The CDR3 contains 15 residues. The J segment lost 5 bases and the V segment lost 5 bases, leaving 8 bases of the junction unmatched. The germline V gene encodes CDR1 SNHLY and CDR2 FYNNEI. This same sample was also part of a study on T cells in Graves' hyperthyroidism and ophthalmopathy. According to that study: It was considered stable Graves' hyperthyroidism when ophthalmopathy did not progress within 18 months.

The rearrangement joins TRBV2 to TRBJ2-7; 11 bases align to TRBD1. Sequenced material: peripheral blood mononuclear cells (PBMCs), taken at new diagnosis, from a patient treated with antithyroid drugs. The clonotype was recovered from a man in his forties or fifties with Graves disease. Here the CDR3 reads CASSPTGQGANEQYF. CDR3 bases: TGTGCCAGCAGTCCTACCGGACAGGGGGCGAACGAGCAGTACTTC.